The clone carrying this TCR beta chain was counted a few times. This record belongs to a study of blood T cell repertoires in COVID-19. The CDR3 runs 13 residues. Germline-derived CDR1 and CDR2 are SNHLY and FYNNEI. J gave up 0 bases and V 10 bases, and 4 bases lay outside the gene matches. Using immunoSEQ multiplex PCR, the repertoire was profiled, and TCRdb retains in-frame clones only, with some absent. The table shows 150,000 or so clones, with 80% to 90% occurring only once. The chain combines TRBV2 with TRBJ1-1; 8 bases map to TRBD1. Sequenced material: peripheral blood. The sequence derives from a man aged 18 to 30 with COVID-19, enrolled during active disease. The DNA of the CDR3 is TGTGCCATCCGGGGACAGGTGAACACTGAAGCTTTCTTT. It specifies CAIRGQVNTEAFF.